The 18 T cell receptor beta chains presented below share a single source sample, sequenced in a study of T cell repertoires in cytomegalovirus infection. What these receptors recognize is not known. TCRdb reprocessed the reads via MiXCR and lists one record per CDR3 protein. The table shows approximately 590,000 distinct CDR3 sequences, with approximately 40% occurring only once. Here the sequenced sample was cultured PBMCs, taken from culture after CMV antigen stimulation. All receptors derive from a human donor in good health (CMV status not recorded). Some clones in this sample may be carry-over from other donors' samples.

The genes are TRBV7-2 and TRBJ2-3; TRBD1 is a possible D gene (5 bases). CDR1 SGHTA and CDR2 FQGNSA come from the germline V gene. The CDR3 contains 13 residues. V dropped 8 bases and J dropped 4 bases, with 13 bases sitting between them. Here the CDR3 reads CASCLRVPDTQYF. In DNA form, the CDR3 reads TGTGCCAGCTGCCTCAGGGTCCCAGATACGCAGTATTTT.

CDR3 sequence: CASSRLGTSGYTDTQYF. CDR3 nucleotide sequence: TGTGCCAGCAGCAGACTAGGGACTAGCGGGTACACAGATACGCAGTATTTT. The genes are TRBV6-5 and TRBJ2-3, with TRBD2 identical over 12 bases. The CDR3 runs 17 residues. From germline, CDR1 is MNHEY and CDR2 SVGAGI. V shed 6 bases, J shed 2 bases, and the junction held 9 bases outside the gene matches.

CDR3 in amino acids: CASPRGSGSYEQYF. DNA for the CDR3: TGTGCCAGCCCTCGGGGTAGCGGCAGCTACGAGCAGTACTTC. V usage is TRBV6-7 and J usage is TRBJ2-7, with a tentative D call TRBD2 (6 bases). TRBV6-7 is an ORF; its function is uncertain. The CDR3 is 14 amino acids. The V end was cut by 8 bases, the J end by 3 bases, with 17 bases between.

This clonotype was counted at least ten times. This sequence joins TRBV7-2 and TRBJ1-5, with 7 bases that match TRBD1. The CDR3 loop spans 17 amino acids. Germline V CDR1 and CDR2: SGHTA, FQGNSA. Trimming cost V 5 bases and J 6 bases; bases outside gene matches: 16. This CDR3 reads CASSARKTGKAGQPQHF. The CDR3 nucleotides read TGTGCCAGCAGCGCACGTAAGACAGGGAAGGCGGGTCAGCCCCAGCATTTT.

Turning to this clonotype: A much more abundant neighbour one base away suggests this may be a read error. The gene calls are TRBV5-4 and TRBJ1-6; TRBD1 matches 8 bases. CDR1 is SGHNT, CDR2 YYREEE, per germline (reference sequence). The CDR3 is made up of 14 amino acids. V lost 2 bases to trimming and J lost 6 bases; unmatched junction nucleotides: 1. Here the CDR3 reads CASSFDRGNSPLHF. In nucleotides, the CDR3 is TGTGCCAGCAGCTTTGACAGGGGTAATTCACCCCTCCACTTT.

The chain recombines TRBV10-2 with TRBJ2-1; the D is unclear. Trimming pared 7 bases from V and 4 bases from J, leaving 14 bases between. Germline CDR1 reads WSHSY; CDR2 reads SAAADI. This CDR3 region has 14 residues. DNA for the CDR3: TGCGCCAGCAACCGACCACCAGGTTACAATGAGCAGTTCTTC. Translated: CASNRPPGYNEQFF.

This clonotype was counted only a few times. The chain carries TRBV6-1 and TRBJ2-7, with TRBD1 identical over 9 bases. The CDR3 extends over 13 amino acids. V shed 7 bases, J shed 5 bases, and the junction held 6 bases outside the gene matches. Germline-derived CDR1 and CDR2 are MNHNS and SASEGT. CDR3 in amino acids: CASTTGTGNEQYF. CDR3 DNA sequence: TGTGCCAGCACAACTGGGACAGGGAACGAGCAGTACTTC.

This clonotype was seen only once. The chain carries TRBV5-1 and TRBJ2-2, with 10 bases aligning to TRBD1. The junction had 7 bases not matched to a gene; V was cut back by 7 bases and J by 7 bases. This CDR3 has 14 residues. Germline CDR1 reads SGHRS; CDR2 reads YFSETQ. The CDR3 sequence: CASGDRGLGGELFF. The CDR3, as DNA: TGCGCCAGCGGCGACAGGGGGCTTGGCGGGGAGCTGTTTTTT.

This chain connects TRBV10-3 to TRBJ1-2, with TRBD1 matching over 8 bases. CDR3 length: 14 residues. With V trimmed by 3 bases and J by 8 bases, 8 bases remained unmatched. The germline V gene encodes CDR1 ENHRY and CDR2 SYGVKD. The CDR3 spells CAISDLDRGGGYTF. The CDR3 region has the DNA TGTGCCATCAGTGACCTCGACAGGGGAGGAGGCTACACCTTC.

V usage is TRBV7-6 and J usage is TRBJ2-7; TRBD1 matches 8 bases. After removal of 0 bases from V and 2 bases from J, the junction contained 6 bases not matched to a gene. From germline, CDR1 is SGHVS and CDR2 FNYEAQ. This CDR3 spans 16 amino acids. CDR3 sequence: CASSLAPRTGTYEQYF. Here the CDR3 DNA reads TGTGCCAGCAGCTTAGCTCCCAGGACAGGGACCTACGAGCAGTACTTC.

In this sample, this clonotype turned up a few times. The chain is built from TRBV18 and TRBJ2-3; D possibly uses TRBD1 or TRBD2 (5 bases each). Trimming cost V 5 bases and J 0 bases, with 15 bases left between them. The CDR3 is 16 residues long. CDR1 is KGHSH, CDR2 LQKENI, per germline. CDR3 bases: TGTGCCAGCTCAAAGCCGGGACGCACTAGCACAGATACGCAGTATTTT. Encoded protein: CASSKPGRTSTDTQYF.

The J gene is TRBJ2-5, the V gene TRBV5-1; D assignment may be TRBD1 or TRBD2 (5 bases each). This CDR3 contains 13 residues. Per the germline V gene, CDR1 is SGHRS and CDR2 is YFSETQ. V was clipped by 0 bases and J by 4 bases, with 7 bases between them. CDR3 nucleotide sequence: TGCGCCAGCAGCTTGGAAGGGACAGAGACCCAGTACTTC. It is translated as CASSLEGTETQYF.

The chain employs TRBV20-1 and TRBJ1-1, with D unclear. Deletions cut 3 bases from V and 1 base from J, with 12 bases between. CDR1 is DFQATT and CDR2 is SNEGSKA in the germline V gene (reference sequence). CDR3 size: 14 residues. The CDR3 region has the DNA TGCAGTGCTAGCCGTCCCTGGAGGAACACTGAAGCTTTCTTT. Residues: CSASRPWRNTEAFF.

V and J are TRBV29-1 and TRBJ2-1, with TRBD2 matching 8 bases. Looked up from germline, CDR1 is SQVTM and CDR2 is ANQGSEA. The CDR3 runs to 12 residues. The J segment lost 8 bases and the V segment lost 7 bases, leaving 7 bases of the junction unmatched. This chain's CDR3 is CSARLASDEQFF. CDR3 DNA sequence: TGCAGCGCCCGACTAGCGAGCGATGAGCAGTTCTTC.

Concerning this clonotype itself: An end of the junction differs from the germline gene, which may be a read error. The CDR3 here is CASSEYQGRNQPQRF. The CDR3 region has the DNA TGTGCCAGCAGTGAATACCAGGGTCGGAATCAGCCCCAGCGTTTT. The gene calls are TRBV6-5 and TRBJ1-5, with D possibly being TRBD1 (5 bases). This CDR3 contains 15 residues. CDR1 is MNHEY, CDR2 SVGAGI, per germline.

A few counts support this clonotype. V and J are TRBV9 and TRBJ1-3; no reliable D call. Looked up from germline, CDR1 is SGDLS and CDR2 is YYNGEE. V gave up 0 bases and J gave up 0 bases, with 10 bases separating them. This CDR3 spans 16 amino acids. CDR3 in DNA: TGTGCCAGCAGCGTAGCCGTAGCCGGCTCTGGAAACACCATATATTTT. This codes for CASSVAVAGSGNTIYF. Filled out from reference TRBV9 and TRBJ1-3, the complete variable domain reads DSGVTQTPKHLITATGQRVTLRCSPRSGDLSVYWYQQSLDQGLQFLIQYYNGEERAKGNILERFSAQQFPDLHSELNLSSLELGDSALYFCASSVAVAGSGNTIYFGEGSWLTVV.

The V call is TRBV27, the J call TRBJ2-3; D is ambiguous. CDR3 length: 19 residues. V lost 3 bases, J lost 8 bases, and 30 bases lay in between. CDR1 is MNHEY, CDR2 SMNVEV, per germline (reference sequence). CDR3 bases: TGTGCCAGCAGTTTTGGCCGGGCTCGGGCTACGTGGCACGTGGGTACGCAGTATTTT. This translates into CASSFGRARATWHVGTQYF.

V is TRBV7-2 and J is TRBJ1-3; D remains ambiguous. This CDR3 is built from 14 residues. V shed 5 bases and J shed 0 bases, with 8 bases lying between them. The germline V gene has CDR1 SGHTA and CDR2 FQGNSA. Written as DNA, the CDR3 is TGTGCCAGCAGCCAGTCTAGCTCTGGAAACACCATATATTTT. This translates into CASSQSSSGNTIYF.